This TCR beta chain was sequenced for a study of tumor-infiltrating lymphocytes in primary liver carcinoma. Germline values: CDR1 KGHSH, CDR2 LQKENI. The CDR3 is made up of 16 amino acids. Total RNA amounting to roughly 450 ng was the source from which TCR beta cDNA was made with a constant-region primer. Construction of TCR beta libraries relied on three successive nested multiplex PCR rounds employing slightly modified ARM-PCR. TRBV1-TRBV30 forward primers and a C-beta reverse primer were used in the first two PCR rounds, which each ran for about 9 cycles. MiXCR, applied by TCRdb to the multiplex PCR reads, yields one record per CDR3 protein. This table holds about 43,000 distinct CDR3 sequences, roughly 73% found once. The source material, about 20-30 mg of unsorted bulk tissue, was used to co-extract RNA and DNA. A note on this clonotype: One base away lies a much larger clone, so this may be a sequencing read error.

This TCR derives from a man in his forties with primary liver carcinoma and hepatitis B virus infection. The chain combines TRBV18 with TRBJ1-1; D perhaps matches TRBD1 (5 bases). The specimen sequenced was liver tumor tissue from sampling region 2. The subset denotes: tumor region T2, inferior pole. The CDR3 spells CASSPTLDSLNTEAFF. The CDR3 bases are TGTGCCAGCTCACCAACCCTCGACAGTCTGAACACTGAAGCTTTCTTC.